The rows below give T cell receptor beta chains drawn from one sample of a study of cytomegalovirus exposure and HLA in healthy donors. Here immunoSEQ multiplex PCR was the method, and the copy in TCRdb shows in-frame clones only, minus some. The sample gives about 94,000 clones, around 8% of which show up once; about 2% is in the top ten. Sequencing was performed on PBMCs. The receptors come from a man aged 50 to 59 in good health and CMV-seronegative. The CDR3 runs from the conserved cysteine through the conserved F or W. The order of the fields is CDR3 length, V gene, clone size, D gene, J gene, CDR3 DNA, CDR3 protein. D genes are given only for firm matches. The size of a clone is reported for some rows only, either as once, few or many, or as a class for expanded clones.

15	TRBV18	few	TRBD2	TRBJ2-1	TGTGCCAGCTCACCCTCCGGGACTAGCATTGTGGAGCAGTTCTTC	CASSPSGTSIVEQFF
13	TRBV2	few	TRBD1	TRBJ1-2	TGTGCCAGCAGTGGGGGACAGGGTCGTGGCTACACCTTC	CASSGGQGRGYTF
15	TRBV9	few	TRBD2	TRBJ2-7	TGTGCCAGCAGCGTAGACCTAGCGGAGGGTCGCGAGCAGTACTTC	CASSVDLAEGREQYF
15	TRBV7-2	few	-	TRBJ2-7	TGTGCCAGCAGCTTAGGGGGACTTCGATCCTACGAGCAGTACTTC	CASSLGGLRSYEQYF
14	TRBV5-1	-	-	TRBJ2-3	TGCGCCAGCAGCTTGGCCGCGTCTAGAGATACGCAGTATTTT	CASSLAASRDTQYF
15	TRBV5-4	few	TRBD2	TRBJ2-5	TGTGCCAGCAGCAGAACTAGCGGCCTACAAGAGACCCAGTACTTC	CASSRTSGLQETQYF
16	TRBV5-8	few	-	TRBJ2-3	TGTGCCAGCAGCTTAGGCACAGGATCCCTAACAGATACGCAGTATTTT	CASSLGTGSLTDTQYF
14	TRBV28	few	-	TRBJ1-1	TGTGCCAGCAGTTTAGTTGGCAGGAACACTGAAGCTTTCTTT	CASSLVGRNTEAFF
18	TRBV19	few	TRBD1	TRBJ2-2	TGTGCCAGTAGTACGGGACAGGGCGCGATAGAGGACACCGGGGAGCTGTTTTTT	CASSTGQGAIEDTGELFF
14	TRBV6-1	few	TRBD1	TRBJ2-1	TGTGCCAGCAGTGAAGTCCCGGGACAGGGCGGGCAGTTCTTC	CASSEVPGQGGQFF
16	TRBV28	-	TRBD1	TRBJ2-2	TGTGCCAGCAGTTCTCCCGGGACAGGGGGTACCGGGGAGCTGTTTTTT	CASSSPGTGGTGELFF
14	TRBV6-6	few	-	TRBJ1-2	TGTGCCAGCAGCTTTAATCCGACGGGCTATGGCTACACCTTC	CASSFNPTGYGYTF
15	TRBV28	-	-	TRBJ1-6	TGTGCCAGCAGTTCCCGGGGGAACTATAATTCACCCCTCCACTTT	CASSSRGNYNSPLHF
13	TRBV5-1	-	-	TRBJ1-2	TGCGCCAGCACCCGGGAAACCGACTATGGCTACACCTTC	CASTRETDYGYTF
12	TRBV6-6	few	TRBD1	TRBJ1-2	TGTGCCAGCTGGACAGGGTCTTGGGGCTACACCTTC	CASWTGSWGYTF
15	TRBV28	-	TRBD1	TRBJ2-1	TGTGCCAGCAGTTCCGGACAGGGTTACCTCAATGAGCAGTTCTTC	CASSSGQGYLNEQFF
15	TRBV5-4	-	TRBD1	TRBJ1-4	TGTGCCAGCAGCTCGGGACAGGGACGTAATGAAAAACTGTTTTTT	CASSSGQGRNEKLFF
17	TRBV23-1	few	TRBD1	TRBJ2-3	TGCGCCAGCACTTCACGGGACAGGGGGCGCGGCACAGATACGCAGTATTTT	CASTSRDRGRGTDTQYF
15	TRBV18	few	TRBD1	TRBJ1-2	TGTGCCAGCTCACCCCGGACAGGGGCCCTTTATGGCTACACCTTC	CASSPRTGALYGYTF
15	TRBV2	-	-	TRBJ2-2	TGTGCCAGCAGTGATACCAGCGACGGCACCGGGGAGCTGTTTTTT	CASSDTSDGTGELFF
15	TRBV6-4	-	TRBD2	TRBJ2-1	TGTGCCAGCAGTGCCACTAGCGTCCCCTACAATGAGCAGTTCTTC	CASSATSVPYNEQFF
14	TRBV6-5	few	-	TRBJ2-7	TGTGCCAGCAGCCCAACGATAGAAGCCTACGAGCAGTACTTC	CASSPTIEAYEQYF
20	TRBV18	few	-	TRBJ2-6	TGTGCCAGCTCTTCCTCGTTTGGGATACGGGGGGCATCTGGGGCCAACGTCCTGACTTTC	CASSSSFGIRGASGANVLTF
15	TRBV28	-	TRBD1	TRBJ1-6	TGTGCCAGCAGTTCTCCCGGGACAGGGAATTCACCCCTCCACTTT	CASSSPGTGNSPLHF
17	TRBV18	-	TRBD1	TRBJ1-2	TGTGCCAGCTCGCCAATGGGACAGAGCTTAAGCAACTATGGCTACACCTTC	CASSPMGQSLSNYGYTF
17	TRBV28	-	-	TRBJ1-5	TGTGCCAGCAGGAGCGCAGGGCAAAAATATAGCAATCAGCCCCAGCATTTT	CASRSAGQKYSNQPQHF
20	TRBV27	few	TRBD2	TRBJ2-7	TGTGCCAGCAGTTTAAGTTTTTTCACTAGCGGGGACTATAAGACCTACGAGCAGTACTTC	CASSLSFFTSGDYKTYEQYF
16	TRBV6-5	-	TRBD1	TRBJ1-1	TGTGCCAGCAGTTACTCGACAGGGACCATGAACACTGAAGCTTTCTTT	CASSYSTGTMNTEAFF
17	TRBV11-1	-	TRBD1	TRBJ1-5	TGTGCCAGCAGCTTCTTCTCAGACAGGGATGGCAATCAGCCCCAGCATTTT	CASSFFSDRDGNQPQHF
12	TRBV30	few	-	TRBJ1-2	TGTGCCTGGAACGAGGAGAACTATGGCTACACCTTC	CAWNEENYGYTF
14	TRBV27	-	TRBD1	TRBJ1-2	TGTGCCAGCAGCGGGGACAGAAGTTACTATGGCTACACCTTC	CASSGDRSYYGYTF
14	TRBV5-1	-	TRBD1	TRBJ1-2	TGCGCCAGCAGCGACGGACAGGGCAACTATGGCTACACCTTC	CASSDGQGNYGYTF
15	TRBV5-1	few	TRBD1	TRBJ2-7	TGCGCCAGCAGCCCAGACTGGACAGGGGGTTACGAGCAGTACTTC	CASSPDWTGGYEQYF
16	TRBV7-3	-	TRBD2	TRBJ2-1	TGTGCCAGCAGCTTAAACGGCGGGGGGGGTTACAATGAGCAGTTCTTC	CASSLNGGGGYNEQFF
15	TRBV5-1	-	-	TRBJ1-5	TGCGCCAGCAGCTTAACAGGGTCAAACAATCAGCCCCAGCATTTT	CASSLTGSNNQPQHF